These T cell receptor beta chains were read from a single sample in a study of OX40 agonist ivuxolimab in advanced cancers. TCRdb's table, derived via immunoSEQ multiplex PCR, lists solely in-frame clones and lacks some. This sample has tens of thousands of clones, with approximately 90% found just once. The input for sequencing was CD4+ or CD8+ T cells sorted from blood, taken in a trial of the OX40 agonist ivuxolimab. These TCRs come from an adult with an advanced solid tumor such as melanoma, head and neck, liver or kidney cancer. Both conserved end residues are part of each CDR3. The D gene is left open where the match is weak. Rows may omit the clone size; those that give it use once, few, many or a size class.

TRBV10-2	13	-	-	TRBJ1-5	CASSENSNQPQHF	TGCGCCAGCAGCGAGAATAGCAATCAGCCCCAGCATTTT
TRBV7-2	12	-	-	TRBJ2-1	CASSLVGVEQFF	TGTGCCAGCAGCTTAGTGGGGGTGGAGCAGTTCTTC
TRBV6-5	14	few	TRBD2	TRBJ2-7	CASTAGGFNYEQYF	TGTGCCAGCACCGCCGGGGGGTTTAACTACGAGCAGTACTTC
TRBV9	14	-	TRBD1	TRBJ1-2	CASSTGQGNYGYTF	TGTGCCAGCAGCACAGGACAGGGGAACTATGGCTACACCTTC
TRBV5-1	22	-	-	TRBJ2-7	CASSFPSPTGLTGTLGSYEQYF	TGCGCCAGCAGCTTCCCTTCCCCGACGGGCCTCACCGGGACACTAGGTTCCTACGAGCAGTACTTC
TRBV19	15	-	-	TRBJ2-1	CASSPTDARGVEQFF	TGTGCCAGTAGTCCCACCGATGCACGAGGGGTAGAGCAGTTCTTC
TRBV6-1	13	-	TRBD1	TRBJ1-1	CASTSQGYTEAFF	TGTGCCAGCACCTCACAGGGGTACACTGAAGCTTTCTTT
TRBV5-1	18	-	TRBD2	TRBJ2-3	CASSSGTSGETSTDTQYF	TGCGCCAGCAGCTCCGGGACTAGCGGGGAGACTAGCACAGATACGCAGTATTTT
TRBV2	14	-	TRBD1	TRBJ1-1	CASSIRQGVSWAFF	TGTGCCAGCAGTATTCGGCAGGGGGTCAGTTGGGCTTTCTTT
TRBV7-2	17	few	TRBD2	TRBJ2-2	CASSLARASGDTGELFF	TGTGCCAGCAGCTTAGCGAGGGCTAGCGGAGACACCGGGGAGCTGTTTTTT
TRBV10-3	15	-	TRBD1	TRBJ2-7	CAISLSGGEDYEQYF	TGTGCCATCAGCCTCTCAGGGGGCGAGGACTACGAGCAGTACTTC
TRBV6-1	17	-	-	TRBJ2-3	CASSELLGGGWTDTQYF	TGTGCCAGCAGTGAGCTCCTAGGGGGGGGTTGGACAGATACGCAGTATTTT
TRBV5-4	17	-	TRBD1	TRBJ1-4	CASSSSGTGGFGEKLFF	TGTGCCAGCAGCTCCAGCGGGACAGGGGGATTCGGTGAAAAACTGTTTTTT
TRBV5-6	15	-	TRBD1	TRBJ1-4	CASSSQGARNEKLFF	TGTGCCAGCAGCTCACAGGGGGCGAGAAATGAAAAACTGTTTTTT
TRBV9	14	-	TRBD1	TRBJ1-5	CASSAGTGNQPQHF	TGTGCCAGCAGCGCCGGGACAGGGAATCAGCCCCAGCATTTT
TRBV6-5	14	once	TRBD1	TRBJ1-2	CASRRVQGVGGYTF	TGTGCCAGCAGGCGCGTACAGGGGGTGGGAGGCTACACCTTC
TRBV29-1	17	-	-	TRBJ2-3	CSVGRGGRGFNTDTQYF	TGCAGCGTTGGAAGGGGGGGCAGGGGCTTCAACACAGATACGCAGTATTTT
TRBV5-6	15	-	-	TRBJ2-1	CASSFQLATYNEQFF	TGTGCCAGCAGCTTTCAGCTAGCCACCTACAATGAGCAGTTCTTC
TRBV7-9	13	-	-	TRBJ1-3	CASRADSGNTIYF	TGTGCCAGCAGAGCAGACTCTGGAAACACCATATATTTT
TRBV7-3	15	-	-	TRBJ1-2	CASSLTAGANYGYTF	TGTGCCAGCAGCTTAACAGCGGGAGCTAACTATGGCTACACCTTC
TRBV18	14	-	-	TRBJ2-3	CASSPLPNIDTQYF	TGTGCCAGCTCACCACTCCCAAATATAGATACGCAGTATTTT
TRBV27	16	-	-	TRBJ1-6	CASSLAQGSYNSPLHF	TGTGCCAGCAGTTTGGCCCAGGGCTCCTATAATTCACCCCTCCACTTT
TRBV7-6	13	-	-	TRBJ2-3	CASSYEPTDTQYF	TGTGCCAGCAGCTACGAACCGACAGATACGCAGTATTTT
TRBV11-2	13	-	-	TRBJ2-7	CASSLGRGDEQYF	TGTGCCAGCAGCCTAGGCCGGGGCGACGAGCAGTACTTC
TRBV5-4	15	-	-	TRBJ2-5	CASSLNTGGQETQYF	TGTGCCAGCAGCTTGAACACAGGCGGACAAGAGACCCAGTACTTC
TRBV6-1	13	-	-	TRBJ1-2	CASRLQANYGYTF	TGTGCCAGCAGACTACAGGCTAACTATGGCTACACCTTC
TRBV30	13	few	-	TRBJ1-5	CAWSPDRNQPQHF	TGTGCCTGGAGCCCGGACAGAAATCAGCCCCAGCATTTT
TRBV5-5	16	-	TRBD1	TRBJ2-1	CASSLQGEASYNEQFF	TGTGCCAGCAGCTTACAGGGGGAAGCATCCTACAATGAGCAGTTCTTC
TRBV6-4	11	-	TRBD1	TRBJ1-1	CASRAGGLAFF	TGTGCCAGCAGAGCAGGGGGCTTGGCTTTCTTT
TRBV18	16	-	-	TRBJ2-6	CASSGGQISGANVLTF	TGTGCCAGCTCGGGGGGACAGATCTCTGGGGCCAACGTCCTGACTTTC
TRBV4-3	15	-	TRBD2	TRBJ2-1	CASSQDWTRNNEQFF	TGCGCCAGCAGCCAAGATTGGACTAGGAACAATGAGCAGTTCTTC
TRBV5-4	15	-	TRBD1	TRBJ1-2	CASSLGTGGYYGYTF	TGTGCCAGCAGCTTGGGGACAGGGGGATACTATGGCTACACCTTC
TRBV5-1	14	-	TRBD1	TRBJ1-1	CASSSGTGGTEAFF	TGCGCCAGCAGCTCAGGGACAGGGGGCACTGAAGCTTTCTTT
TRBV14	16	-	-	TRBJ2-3	CASSQVQGFTADTQYF	TGTGCCAGCAGCCAAGTACAGGGCTTTACGGCAGATACGCAGTATTTT
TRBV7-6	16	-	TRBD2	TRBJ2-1	CASSQSGGRTYNEQFF	TGTGCCAGCAGCCAATCTGGCGGGAGGACCTACAATGAGCAGTTCTTC
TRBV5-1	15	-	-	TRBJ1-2	CASSLAEGHLYGYTF	TGCGCCAGCAGCTTGGCAGAGGGACACCTCTATGGCTACACCTTC
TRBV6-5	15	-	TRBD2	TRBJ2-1	CASSYTTGTSGEQFF	TGTGCCAGCAGTTACACGACCGGGACTAGCGGTGAGCAGTTCTTC
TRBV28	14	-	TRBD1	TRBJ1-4	CASSPSTGREKLFF	TGTGCCAGCAGCCCTTCGACAGGGCGCGAAAAACTGTTTTTT
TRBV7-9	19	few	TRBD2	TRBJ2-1	CASSLVPSGLAGVYPEQFF	TGTGCCAGCAGCTTAGTCCCCAGCGGACTAGCGGGAGTCTACCCTGAGCAGTTCTTC
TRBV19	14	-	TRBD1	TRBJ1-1	CASSVGQTNTEAFF	TGTGCCAGTAGTGTGGGACAGACAAACACTGAAGCTTTCTTT
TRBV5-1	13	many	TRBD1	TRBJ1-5	CASIDRDNQPQHF	TGCGCCAGTATCGACAGGGACAATCAGCCCCAGCATTTT
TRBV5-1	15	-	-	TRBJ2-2	CASSVRTTNTGELFF	TGCGCCAGCAGCGTCAGGACCACAAACACCGGGGAGCTGTTTTTT
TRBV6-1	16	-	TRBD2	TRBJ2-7	CASSEGLAGGFHEQYF	TGTGCCAGCAGTGAAGGACTAGCGGGAGGATTCCACGAGCAGTACTTC
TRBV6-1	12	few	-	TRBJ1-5	CATWSGNQPQHF	TGTGCCACCTGGTCGGGTAATCAGCCCCAGCATTTT
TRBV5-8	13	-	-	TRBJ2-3	CASSFEFTDTQYF	TGTGCCAGCAGTTTTGAATTCACAGATACGCAGTATTTT
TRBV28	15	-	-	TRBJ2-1	CASSSIVGLYNEQFF	TGTGCCAGCAGTTCGATCGTTGGGCTTTACAATGAGCAGTTCTTC
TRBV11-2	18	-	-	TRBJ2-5	CASSLGQKSGRGEETQYF	TGTGCCAGCAGCTTAGGCCAAAAATCAGGGAGGGGGGAAGAGACCCAGTACTTC
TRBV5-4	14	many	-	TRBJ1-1	CASRNREGNAEAFF	TGTGCCAGCAGGAACAGGGAAGGAAACGCTGAAGCTTTCTTT
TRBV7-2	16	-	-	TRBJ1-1	CASSPYGGSPNTEAFF	TGTGCCAGCAGCCCTTACGGCGGGTCTCCGAACACTGAAGCTTTCTTT
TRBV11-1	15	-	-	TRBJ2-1	CASSDRQLSYNEQFF	TGTGCCAGCAGCGATAGGCAACTCTCCTACAATGAGCAGTTCTTC
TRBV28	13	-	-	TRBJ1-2	CASSPRTDYGYTF	TGTGCCAGCAGTCCCCGGACAGACTATGGCTACACCTTC
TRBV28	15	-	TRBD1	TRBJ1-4	CASSPQDRDRGKLFF	TGTGCCAGCAGTCCCCAGGACAGGGACCGCGGAAAACTGTTTTTT
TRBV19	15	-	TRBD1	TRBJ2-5	CASSIGQGALETQYF	TGTGCCAGTAGTATTGGGCAGGGGGCATTAGAGACCCAGTACTTC
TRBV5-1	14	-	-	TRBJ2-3	CASSFVPGTDTQYF	TGCGCCAGCAGCTTTGTCCCCGGCACAGATACGCAGTATTTT
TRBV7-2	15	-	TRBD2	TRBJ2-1	CASTTGLAANNEQFF	TGTGCCAGCACCACGGGACTAGCGGCCAACAATGAGCAGTTCTTC